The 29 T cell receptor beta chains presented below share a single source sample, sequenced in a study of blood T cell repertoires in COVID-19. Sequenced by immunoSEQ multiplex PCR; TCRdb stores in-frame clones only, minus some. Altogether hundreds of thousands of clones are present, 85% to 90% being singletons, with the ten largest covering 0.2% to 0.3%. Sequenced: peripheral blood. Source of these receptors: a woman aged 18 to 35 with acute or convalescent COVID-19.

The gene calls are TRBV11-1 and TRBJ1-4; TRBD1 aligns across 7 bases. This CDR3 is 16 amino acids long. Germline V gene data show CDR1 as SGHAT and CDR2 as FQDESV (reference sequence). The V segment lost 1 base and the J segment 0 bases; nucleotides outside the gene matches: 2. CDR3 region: CASSLDRGTTNEKLFF. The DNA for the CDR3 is TGTGCCAGCAGCTTAGACAGGGGAACAACTAATGAAAAACTGTTTTTT. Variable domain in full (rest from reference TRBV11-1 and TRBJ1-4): EAEVAQSPRYKITEKSQAVAFWCDPISGHATLYWYRQILGQGPELLVQFQDESVVDDSQLPKDRFSAERLKGVDSTLKIQPAELGDSAMYLCASSLDRGTTNEKLFFGSGTQLSVL.

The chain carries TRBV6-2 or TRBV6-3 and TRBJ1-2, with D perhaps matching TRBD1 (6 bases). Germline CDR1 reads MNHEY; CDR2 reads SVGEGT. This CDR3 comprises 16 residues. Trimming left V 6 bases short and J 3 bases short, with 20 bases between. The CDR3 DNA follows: TGTGCCAGCAGCCCACACAGGACCCCAGGGGACTATGGCTACACCTTC. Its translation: CASSPHRTPGDYGYTF.

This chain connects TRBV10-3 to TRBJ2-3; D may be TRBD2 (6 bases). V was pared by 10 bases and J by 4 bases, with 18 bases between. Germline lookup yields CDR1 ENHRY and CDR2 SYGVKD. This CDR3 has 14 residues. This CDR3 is CATGPGVVPDTQYF. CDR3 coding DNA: TGTGCCACCGGGCCGGGGGTGGTACCAGATACGCAGTATTTT.

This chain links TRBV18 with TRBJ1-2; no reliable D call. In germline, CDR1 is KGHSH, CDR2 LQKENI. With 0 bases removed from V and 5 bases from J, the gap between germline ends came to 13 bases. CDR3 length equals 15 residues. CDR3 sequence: CASSPPYRAWYGYTF. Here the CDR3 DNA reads TGTGCCAGCTCACCACCTTACCGAGCTTGGTATGGCTACACCTTC.

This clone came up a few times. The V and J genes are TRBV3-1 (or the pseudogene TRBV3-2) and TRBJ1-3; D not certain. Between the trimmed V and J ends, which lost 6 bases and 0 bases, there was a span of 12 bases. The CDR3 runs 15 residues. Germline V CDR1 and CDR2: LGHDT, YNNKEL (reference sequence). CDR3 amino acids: CASSRQAYSGNTIYF. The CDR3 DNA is TGTGCCAGCAGTAGGCAGGCTTACTCTGGAAACACCATATATTTT.

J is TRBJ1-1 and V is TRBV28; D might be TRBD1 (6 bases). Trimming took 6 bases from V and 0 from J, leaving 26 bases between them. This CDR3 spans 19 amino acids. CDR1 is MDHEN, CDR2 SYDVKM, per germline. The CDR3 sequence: CASSFAWPGDLKLNTEAFF. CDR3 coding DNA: TGTGCCAGCAGCTTCGCCTGGCCAGGGGACCTAAAACTGAACACTGAAGCTTTCTTT.

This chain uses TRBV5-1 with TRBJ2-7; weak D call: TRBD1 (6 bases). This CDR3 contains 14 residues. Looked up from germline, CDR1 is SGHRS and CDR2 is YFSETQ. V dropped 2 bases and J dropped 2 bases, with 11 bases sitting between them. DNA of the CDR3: TGCGCCAGCAGCTTTTTTCAGGGGACCTACGAGCAGTACTTC. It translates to CASSFFQGTYEQYF.

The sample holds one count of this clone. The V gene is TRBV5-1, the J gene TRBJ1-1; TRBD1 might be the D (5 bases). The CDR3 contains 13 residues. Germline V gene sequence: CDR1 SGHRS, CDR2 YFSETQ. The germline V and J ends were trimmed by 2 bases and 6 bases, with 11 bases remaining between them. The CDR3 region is CASSFSRDSEAFF. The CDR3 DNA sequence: TGCGCCAGCAGCTTTAGCAGGGACTCTGAAGCTTTCTTT.

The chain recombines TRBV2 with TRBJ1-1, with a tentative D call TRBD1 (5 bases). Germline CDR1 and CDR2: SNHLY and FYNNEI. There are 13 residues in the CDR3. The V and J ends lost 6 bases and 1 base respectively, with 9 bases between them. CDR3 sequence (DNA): TGTGCCAGCAGGGACACCGAGAACACTGAAGCTTTCTTT. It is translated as CASRDTENTEAFF.

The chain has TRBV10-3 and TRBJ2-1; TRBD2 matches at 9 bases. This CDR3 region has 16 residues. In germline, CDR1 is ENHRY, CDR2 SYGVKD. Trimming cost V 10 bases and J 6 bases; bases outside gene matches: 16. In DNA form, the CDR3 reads TGTGCCACCACAGATGTAGGGCGGGGGGGTATCAATGAGCAGTTCTTC. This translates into CATTDVGRGGINEQFF.

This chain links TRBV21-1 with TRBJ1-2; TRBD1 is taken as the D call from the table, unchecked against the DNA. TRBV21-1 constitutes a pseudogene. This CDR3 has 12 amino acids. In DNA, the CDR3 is TGTGCCGCCGGGGACAGCCTATATGGCTACACCTTC. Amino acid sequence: CAAGDSLYGYTF.

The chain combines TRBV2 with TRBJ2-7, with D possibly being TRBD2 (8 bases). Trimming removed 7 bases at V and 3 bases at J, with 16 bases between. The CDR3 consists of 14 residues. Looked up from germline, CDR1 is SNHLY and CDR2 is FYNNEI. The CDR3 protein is CASKGGRGGYEQYF. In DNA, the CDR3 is TGTGCCAGCAAAGGGGGCCGGGGGGGCTACGAGCAGTACTTC.

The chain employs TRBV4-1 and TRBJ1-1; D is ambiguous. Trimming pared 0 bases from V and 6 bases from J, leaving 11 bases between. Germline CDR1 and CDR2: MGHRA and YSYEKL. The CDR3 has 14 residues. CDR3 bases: TGCGCCAGCAGCCAAGATTCAGTGAGGCCTGAAGCTTTCTTT. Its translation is CASSQDSVRPEAFF.

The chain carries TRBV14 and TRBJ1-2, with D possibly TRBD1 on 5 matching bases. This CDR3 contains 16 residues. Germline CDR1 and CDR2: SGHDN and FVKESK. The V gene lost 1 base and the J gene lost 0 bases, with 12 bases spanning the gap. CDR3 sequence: CASSQGGVGANYGYTF. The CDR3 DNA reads TGTGCCAGCAGCCAAGGGGGCGTAGGGGCTAACTATGGCTACACCTTC.

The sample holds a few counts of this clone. CDR3 coding DNA: TGTGCCAGCCACTTACCAGGGGGGAACACTGAAGCTTTCTTT. Its translation is CASHLPGGNTEAFF. The rearrangement links TRBV5-6 to TRBJ1-1; 7 bases fit TRBD1. With V trimmed by 7 bases and J by 1 base, 7 bases remained unmatched. This CDR3 has 14 residues. CDR1 and CDR2 from the germline V gene are SGHDT and YYEEEE.

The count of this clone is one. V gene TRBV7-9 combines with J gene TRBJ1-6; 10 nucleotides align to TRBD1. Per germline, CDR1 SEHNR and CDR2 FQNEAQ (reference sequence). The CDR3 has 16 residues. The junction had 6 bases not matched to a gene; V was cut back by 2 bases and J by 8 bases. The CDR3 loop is CASSLIGTGADSPLHF. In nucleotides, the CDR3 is TGTGCCAGCAGCTTAATTGGGACAGGGGCGGATTCACCCCTCCACTTT. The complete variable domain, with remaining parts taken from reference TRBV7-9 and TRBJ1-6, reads DTGVSQNPRHKITKRGQNVTFRCDPISEHNRLYWYRQTLGQGPEFLTYFQNEAQLEKSRLLSDRFSAERPKGSFSTLEIQRTEQGDSAMYLCASSLIGTGADSPLHFGNGTRLTVT.

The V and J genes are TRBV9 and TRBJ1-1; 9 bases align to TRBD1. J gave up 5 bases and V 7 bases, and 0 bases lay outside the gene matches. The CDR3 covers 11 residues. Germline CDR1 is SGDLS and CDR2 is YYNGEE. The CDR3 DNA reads TGTGCCAGCGGGACAGGGACTGAAGCTTTCTTT. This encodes CASGTGTEAFF.

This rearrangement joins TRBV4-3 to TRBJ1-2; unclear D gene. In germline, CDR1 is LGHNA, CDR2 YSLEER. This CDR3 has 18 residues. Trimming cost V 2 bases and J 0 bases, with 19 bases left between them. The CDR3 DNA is TGCGCCAGCAGCCAAAAAAGCTCGCCCTCATACCCTAACTATGGCTACACCTTC. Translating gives CASSQKSSPSYPNYGYTF.

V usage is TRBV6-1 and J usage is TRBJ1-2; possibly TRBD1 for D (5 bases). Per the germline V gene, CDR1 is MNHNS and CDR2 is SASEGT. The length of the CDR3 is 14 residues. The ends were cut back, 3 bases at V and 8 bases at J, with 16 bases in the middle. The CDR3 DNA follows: TGTGCCAGCAGTGATTGGCCCTGGCCAGGGGGCTACACCTTC. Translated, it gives CASSDWPWPGGYTF.

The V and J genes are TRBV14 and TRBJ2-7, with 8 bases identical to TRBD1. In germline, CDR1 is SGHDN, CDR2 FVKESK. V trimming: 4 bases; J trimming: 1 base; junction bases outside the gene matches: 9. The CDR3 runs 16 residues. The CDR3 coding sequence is TGTGCCAGCAGCCGTTTACAGGGGGAAAGGTCCTACGAGCAGTACTTC. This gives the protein CASSRLQGERSYEQYF.

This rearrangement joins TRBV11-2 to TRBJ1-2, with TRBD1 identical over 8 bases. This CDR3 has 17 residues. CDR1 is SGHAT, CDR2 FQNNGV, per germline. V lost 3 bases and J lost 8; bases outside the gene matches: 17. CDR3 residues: CASSFPFFRQGLDGYTF. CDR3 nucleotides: TGTGCCAGCAGCTTCCCTTTCTTTAGACAGGGGTTGGACGGCTACACCTTC.

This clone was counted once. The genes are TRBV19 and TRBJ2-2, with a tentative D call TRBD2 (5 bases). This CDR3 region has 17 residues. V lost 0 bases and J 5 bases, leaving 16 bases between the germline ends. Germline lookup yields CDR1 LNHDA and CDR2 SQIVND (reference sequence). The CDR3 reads CASSIDAIGVRTGELFF. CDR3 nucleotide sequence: TGTGCCAGTAGTATAGATGCGATCGGGGTTCGGACCGGGGAGCTGTTTTTT.

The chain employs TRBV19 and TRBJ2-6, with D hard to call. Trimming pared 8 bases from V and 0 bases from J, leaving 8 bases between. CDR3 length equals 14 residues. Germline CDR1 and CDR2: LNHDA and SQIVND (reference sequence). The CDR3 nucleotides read TGTGCCAGTGCTCGGTCCTCTGGGGCCAACGTCCTGACTTTC. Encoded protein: CASARSSGANVLTF. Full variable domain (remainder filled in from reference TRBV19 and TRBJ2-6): DGGITQSPKYLFRKEGQNVTLSCEQNLNHDAMYWYRQDPGQGLRLIYYSQIVNDFQKGDIAEGYSVSREKKESFPLTVTSAQKNPTAFYLCASARSSGANVLTFGAGSRLTVL.

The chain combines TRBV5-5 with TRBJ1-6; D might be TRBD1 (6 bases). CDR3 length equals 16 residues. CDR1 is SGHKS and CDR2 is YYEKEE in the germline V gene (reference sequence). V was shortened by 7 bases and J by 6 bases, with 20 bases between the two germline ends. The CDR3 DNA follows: TGTGCCAGCGCATTAGTACAGGGAGCACCTAATTCACCCCTCCACTTT. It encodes CASALVQGAPNSPLHF. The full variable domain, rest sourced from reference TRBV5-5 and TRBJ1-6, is DAGVTQSPTHLIKTRGQQVTLRCSPISGHKSVSWYQQVLGQGPQFIFQYYEKEERGRGNFPDRFSARQFPNYSSELNVNALLLGDSALYLCASALVQGAPNSPLHFGNGTRLTVT.

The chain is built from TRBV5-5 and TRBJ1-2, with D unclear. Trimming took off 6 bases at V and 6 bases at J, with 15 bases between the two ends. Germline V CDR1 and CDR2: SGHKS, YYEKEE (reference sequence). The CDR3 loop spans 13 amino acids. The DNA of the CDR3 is TGTGCCAGCACCCCCTTCGGGAGCCATGGCTACACCTTC. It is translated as CASTPFGSHGYTF.

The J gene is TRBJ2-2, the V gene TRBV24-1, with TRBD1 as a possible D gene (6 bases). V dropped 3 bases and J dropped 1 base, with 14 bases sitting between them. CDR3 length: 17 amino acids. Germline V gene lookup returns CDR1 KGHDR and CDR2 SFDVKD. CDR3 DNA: TGTGCCACCAGTGATATATCTGGACAGAAGAACACCGGGGAGCTGTTTTTT. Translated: CATSDISGQKNTGELFF.

In DNA form, the CDR3 reads TGCGCCAGCAGCTTGGGTAGAGGGCGTACCTTC. Its translation is CASSLGRGRTF. The chain employs TRBV5-1 and TRBJ1-2; no firm D call. Germline CDR1 SGHRS, CDR2 YFSETQ. The CDR3 is made up of 11 amino acids. Trimming took off 0 bases at V and 14 bases at J, with 11 bases between the two ends.

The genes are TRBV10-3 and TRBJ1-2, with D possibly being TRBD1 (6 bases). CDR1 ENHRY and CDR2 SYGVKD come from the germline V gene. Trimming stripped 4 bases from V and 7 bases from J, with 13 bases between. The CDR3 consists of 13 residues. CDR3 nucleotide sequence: TGTGCCATCAGTGTTGTGAGAGGGGGTGGCTACACCTTC. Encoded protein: CAISVVRGGGYTF.

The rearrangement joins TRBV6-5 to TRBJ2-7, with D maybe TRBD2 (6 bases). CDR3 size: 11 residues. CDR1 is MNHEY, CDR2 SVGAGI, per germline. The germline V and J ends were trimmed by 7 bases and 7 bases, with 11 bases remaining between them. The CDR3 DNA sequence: TGTGCCAGCAAAAAGAGCGGGGAGCAGTACTTC. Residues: CASKKSGEQYF.